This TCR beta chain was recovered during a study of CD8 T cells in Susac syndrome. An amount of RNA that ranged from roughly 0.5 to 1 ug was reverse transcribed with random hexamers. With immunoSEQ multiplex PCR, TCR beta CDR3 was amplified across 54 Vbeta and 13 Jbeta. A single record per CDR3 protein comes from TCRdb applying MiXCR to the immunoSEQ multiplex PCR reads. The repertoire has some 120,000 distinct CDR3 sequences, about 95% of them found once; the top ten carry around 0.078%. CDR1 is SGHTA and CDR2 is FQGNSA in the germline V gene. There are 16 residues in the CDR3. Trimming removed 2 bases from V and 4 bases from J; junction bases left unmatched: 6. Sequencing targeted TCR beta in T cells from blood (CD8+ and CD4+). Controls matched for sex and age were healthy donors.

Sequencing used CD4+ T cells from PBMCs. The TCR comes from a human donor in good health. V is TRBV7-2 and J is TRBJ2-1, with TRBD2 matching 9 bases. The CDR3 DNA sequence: TGTGCCAGCAGCTTATTAGCGGGAGAGGGTTACAATGAGCAGTTCTTC. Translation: CASSLLAGEGYNEQFF.